This is a list of T cell receptor beta chains from one sample in a study of T cell repertoires in cytomegalovirus infection. These TCRs are of unknown antigen specificity. MiXCR was run by TCRdb on the reads, yielding one entry per CDR3 protein. Of fewer than 650,000 distinct CDR3 sequences listed, 40% are singletons. The sequenced sample was cultured PBMCs, obtained from culture after CMV antigen stimulation. The receptor set was obtained from a human donor in good health (CMV status not recorded). Some clones in this sample may be carry-over from other donors' samples. Both conserved end residues are part of each CDR3. D genes are given only for firm matches. The listing skips clone size in some rows; elsewhere it reads once, few, many or a size class.

abundance: once; v_gene: TRBV5-6; d_gene: TRBD1; j_gene: TRBJ2-5; CDR3nt: TGTGCCAGCAGCTTTTCCGGACAGGGTAGAGAGACCCAGTACTTC; CDR3aa: CASSFSGQGRETQYF
abundance: .; v_gene: TRBV7-2; d_gene: .; j_gene: TRBJ2-7; CDR3nt: TGTGCCAGCAGCTTAGCTCTTCAGCGGAGCTCCTACGAGCAGTACTTC; CDR3aa: CASSLALQRSSYEQYF
abundance: .; v_gene: TRBV20-1; d_gene: .; j_gene: TRBJ1-6; CDR3nt: TGCAGTGCTCCCACGGGGGATTCACCCCTCCACTTT; CDR3aa: CSAPTGDSPLHF
abundance: few; v_gene: TRBV6-1; d_gene: .; j_gene: TRBJ1-5; CDR3nt: TGTGCCAGCAGTGAAGGCCCTGGTCAGCCCCAGCATTTT; CDR3aa: CASSEGPGQPQHF
abundance: once; v_gene: TRBV4-3; d_gene: TRBD2; j_gene: TRBJ2-2; CDR3nt: TGCGCCAGCAGCCAAGATACCCAGCGGGGTTACAACACCGGGGAGCTGTTTTTT; CDR3aa: CASSQDTQRGYNTGELFF
abundance: many; v_gene: TRBV7-2; d_gene: .; j_gene: TRBJ2-5; CDR3nt: TGTGCCAGCAGCTTAGGTGGGCCGGAGACCCAGTACTTC; CDR3aa: CASSLGGPETQYF
abundance: .; v_gene: TRBV6-1; d_gene: .; j_gene: TRBJ2-5; CDR3nt: TGTGCCAGCAGTCGCTATGGGGCCCAGTACTTC; CDR3aa: CASSRYGAQYF
abundance: .; v_gene: TRBV7-3; d_gene: .; j_gene: TRBJ2-5; CDR3nt: TGTGCCAGCAGCTTAGATCCGATCGTGAGGACGGATGAAGAGACCCAGTACTTC; CDR3aa: CASSLDPIVRTDEETQYF
abundance: .; v_gene: TRBV6-2/TRBV6-3; d_gene: .; j_gene: TRBJ2-7; CDR3nt: TGTGCCAGCATCCACCCCGAAGGAGGGCTCGGGGAGCAGTACTTC; CDR3aa: CASIHPEGGLGEQYF
abundance: .; v_gene: TRBV12-5; d_gene: .; j_gene: TRBJ1-2; CDR3nt: TGTGCTAGTGGTTCGGACGTTGACTATGGCTACACCTTC; CDR3aa: CASGSDVDYGYTF
abundance: .; v_gene: TRBV5-4; d_gene: .; j_gene: TRBJ2-7; CDR3nt: TGTGCCAGCAGCCTGCCAGCACCTACGGACGAGCAGTACTTC; CDR3aa: CASSLPAPTDEQYF
abundance: .; v_gene: TRBV24-1; d_gene: .; j_gene: TRBJ2-1; CDR3nt: TGTGCCACCAGTGACTCCACCCGGGAGACAGGAACTCACAATGAGCAGTTCTTC; CDR3aa: CATSDSTRETGTHNEQFF
abundance: few; v_gene: TRBV7-2; d_gene: .; j_gene: TRBJ2-2; CDR3nt: TGTGCCAGCAGCTTAATTCGCATGGGCCGACCGGAGCTGTTTTTT; CDR3aa: CASSLIRMGRPELFF
abundance: .; v_gene: TRBV6-2/TRBV6-3; d_gene: TRBD1; j_gene: TRBJ1-1; CDR3nt: TGTGCCAGCAGAGCCCACAGGGGGTCGGGAGCTTTCTTT; CDR3aa: CASRAHRGSGAFF
abundance: .; v_gene: TRBV11-2; d_gene: TRBD1; j_gene: TRBJ1-4; CDR3nt: TGTGCCAGCAGCGGACAGGCCGGTGATGAAAAACTGTTTTTT; CDR3aa: CASSGQAGDEKLFF
abundance: many; v_gene: TRBV6-5; d_gene: TRBD1; j_gene: TRBJ2-7; CDR3nt: TGTGCCAGCAGTTACTGGGACAGAAAAGGTGTGGACGAGCAGTACTTC; CDR3aa: CASSYWDRKGVDEQYF
abundance: .; v_gene: TRBV28; d_gene: .; j_gene: TRBJ1-5; CDR3nt: TGTGCCAGCACCGCCACCGGGGGGTACCAGCCCCAGCATTTT; CDR3aa: CASTATGGYQPQHF
abundance: .; v_gene: TRBV7-2; d_gene: .; j_gene: TRBJ2-5; CDR3nt: TGTGCCAGCAGATCCGGGACTTCTCAAGAGACCCAGTACTTC; CDR3aa: CASRSGTSQETQYF
abundance: .; v_gene: TRBV5-4; d_gene: TRBD1; j_gene: TRBJ1-6; CDR3nt: TGTGCCAGCAGCAGGGCAGGGGGCCGGAATTCACCCCTCCACTTT; CDR3aa: CASSRAGGRNSPLHF
abundance: few; v_gene: TRBV7-2; d_gene: TRBD1; j_gene: TRBJ2-2; CDR3nt: TGTGCCAGCACTCAACAGGGGGCGCAGTTCGGGGAGCTGTTTTTT; CDR3aa: CASTQQGAQFGELFF
abundance: .; v_gene: TRBV10-2; d_gene: .; j_gene: TRBJ1-2; CDR3nt: TGCGCCAGCAGTGAGTCGACCGGGCCCTATGGCTACACCTTC; CDR3aa: CASSESTGPYGYTF
abundance: few; v_gene: TRBV4-3; d_gene: TRBD1; j_gene: TRBJ2-5; CDR3nt: TGCGCCAGCAGCCAAGTTCCAGGGACAGGGGAGACCCAGTACTTC; CDR3aa: CASSQVPGTGETQYF
abundance: .; v_gene: TRBV29-1; d_gene: TRBD2; j_gene: TRBJ2-1; CDR3nt: TGCAGCGCAGAAAACGGGACTAGCGGCTACAATGAGCAGTTCTTC; CDR3aa: CSAENGTSGYNEQFF
abundance: many; v_gene: TRBV7-2; d_gene: .; j_gene: TRBJ2-1; CDR3nt: TGTGCCAGCAGGCCTCTGGCGGGGGCCGACTACAATGAGCAGTTCTTC; CDR3aa: CASRPLAGADYNEQFF
abundance: few; v_gene: TRBV5-1; d_gene: TRBD2; j_gene: TRBJ2-5; CDR3nt: TGCGCCAGCAGCTTGGGGACTAGCGGGATGGAGACCCAGTACTTC; CDR3aa: CASSLGTSGMETQYF
abundance: .; v_gene: TRBV7-9; d_gene: .; j_gene: TRBJ2-3; CDR3nt: TGTGCCAGCAGCTTAGCCAGCGCCGGAACGCAGTATTTT; CDR3aa: CASSLASAGTQYF
abundance: .; v_gene: TRBV4-1; d_gene: TRBD1; j_gene: TRBJ1-1; CDR3nt: TGTGCCAGCAGCCAGATGACAGGGATGAACACTGAAGCTTTCTTT; CDR3aa: CASSQMTGMNTEAFF
abundance: .; v_gene: TRBV12-3/TRBV12-4; d_gene: .; j_gene: TRBJ1-5; CDR3nt: TGTGCCAGCACCGCAACGGGCCGTAGTCCCCAGCATTTT; CDR3aa: CASTATGRSPQHF